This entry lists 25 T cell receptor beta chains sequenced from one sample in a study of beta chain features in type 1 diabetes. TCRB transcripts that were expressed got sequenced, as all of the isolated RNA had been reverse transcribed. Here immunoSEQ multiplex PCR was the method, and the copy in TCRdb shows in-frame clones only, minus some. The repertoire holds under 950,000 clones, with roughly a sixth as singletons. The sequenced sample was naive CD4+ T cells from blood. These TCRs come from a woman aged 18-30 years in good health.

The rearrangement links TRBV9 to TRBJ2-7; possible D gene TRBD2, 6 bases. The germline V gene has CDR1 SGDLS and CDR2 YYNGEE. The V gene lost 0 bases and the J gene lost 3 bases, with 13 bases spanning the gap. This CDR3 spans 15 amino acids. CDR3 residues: CASSVGIAANYEQYF. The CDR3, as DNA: TGTGCCAGCAGCGTAGGTATAGCGGCAAACTACGAGCAGTACTTC.

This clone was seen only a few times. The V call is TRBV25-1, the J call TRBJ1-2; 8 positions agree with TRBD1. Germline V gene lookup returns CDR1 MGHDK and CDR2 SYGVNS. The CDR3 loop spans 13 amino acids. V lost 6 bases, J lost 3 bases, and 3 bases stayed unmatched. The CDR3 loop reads CASSQGAYYGYTF. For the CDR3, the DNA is TGTGCCAGCAGCCAGGGGGCATACTATGGCTACACCTTC.

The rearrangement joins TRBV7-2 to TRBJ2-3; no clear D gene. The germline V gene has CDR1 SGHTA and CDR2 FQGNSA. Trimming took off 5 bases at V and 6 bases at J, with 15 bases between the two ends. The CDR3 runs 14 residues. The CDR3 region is CASSHLRIADTQYF. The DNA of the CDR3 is TGTGCCAGCAGCCACCTTAGGATCGCGGATACGCAGTATTTT.

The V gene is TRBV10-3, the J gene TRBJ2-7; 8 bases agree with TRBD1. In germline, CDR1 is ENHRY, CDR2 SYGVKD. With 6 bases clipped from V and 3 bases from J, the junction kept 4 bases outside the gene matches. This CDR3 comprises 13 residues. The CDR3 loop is CAISTDRGYEQYF. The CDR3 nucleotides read TGTGCCATCAGCACAGACAGGGGCTACGAGCAGTACTTC.

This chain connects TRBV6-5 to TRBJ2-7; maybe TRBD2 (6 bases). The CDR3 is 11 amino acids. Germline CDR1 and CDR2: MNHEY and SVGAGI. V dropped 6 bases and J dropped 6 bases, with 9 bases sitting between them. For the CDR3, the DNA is TGTGCCAGCAGGGCGGGAAGCGAGCAGTACTTC. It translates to CASRAGSEQYF.

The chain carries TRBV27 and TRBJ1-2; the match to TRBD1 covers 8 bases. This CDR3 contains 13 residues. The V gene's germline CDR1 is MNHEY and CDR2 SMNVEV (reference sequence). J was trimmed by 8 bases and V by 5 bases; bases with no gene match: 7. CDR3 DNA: TGTGCCAGCAGTGGCCAGGGGGCCAGGGGCTACACCTTC. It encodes CASSGQGARGYTF.

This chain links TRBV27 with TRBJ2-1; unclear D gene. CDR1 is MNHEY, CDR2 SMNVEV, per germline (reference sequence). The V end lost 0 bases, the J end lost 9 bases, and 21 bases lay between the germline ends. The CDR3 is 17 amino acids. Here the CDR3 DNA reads TGTGCCAGCAGTTTATCGTGGCCTAGATTGTCGGATGGTGAGCAGTTCTTC. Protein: CASSLSWPRLSDGEQFF.

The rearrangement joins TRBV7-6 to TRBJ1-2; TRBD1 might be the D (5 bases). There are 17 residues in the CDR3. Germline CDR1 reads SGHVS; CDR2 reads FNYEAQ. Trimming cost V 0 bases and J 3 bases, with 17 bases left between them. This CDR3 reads CASSLAATEYGYYGYTF. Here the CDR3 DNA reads TGTGCCAGCAGCTTAGCGGCGACAGAGTACGGGTACTATGGCTACACCTTC.

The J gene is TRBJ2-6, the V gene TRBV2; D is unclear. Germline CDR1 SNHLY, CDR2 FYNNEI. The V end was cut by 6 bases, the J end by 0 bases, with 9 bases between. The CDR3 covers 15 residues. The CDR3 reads CASRPHSSGANVLTF. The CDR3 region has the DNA TGTGCCAGCAGGCCACACAGCTCTGGGGCCAACGTCCTGACTTTC.

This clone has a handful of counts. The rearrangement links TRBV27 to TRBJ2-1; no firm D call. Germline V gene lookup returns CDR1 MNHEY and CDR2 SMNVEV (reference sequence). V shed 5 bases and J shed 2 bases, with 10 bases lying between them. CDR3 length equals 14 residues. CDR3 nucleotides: TGTGCCAGCAGTCCCACAATAACCTACAATGAGCAGTTCTTC. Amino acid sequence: CASSPTITYNEQFF.

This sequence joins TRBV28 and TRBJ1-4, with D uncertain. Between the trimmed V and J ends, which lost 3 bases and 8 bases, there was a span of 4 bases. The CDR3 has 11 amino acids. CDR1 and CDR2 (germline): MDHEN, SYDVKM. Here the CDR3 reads CASSFSEKLFF. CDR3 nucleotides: TGTGCCAGCAGTTTTTCCGAAAAACTGTTTTTT.

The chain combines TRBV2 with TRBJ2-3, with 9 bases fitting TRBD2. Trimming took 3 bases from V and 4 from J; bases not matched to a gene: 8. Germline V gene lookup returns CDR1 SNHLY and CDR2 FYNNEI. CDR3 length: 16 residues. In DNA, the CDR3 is TGTGCCAGCAGTGAGATCGGTAGCGGGAGCGCAGATACGCAGTATTTT. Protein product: CASSEIGSGSADTQYF.

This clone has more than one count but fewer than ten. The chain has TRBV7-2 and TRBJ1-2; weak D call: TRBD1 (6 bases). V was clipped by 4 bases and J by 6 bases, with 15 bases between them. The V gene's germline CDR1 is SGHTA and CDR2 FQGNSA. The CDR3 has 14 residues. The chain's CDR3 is CASSYRDGFHGYTF. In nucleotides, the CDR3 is TGTGCCAGCAGCTACAGGGACGGCTTTCATGGCTACACCTTC.

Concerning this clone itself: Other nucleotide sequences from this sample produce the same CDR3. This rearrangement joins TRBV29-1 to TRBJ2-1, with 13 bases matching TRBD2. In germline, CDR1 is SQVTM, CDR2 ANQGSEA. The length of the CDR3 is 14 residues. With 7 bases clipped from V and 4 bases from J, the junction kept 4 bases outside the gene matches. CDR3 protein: CSARGLAGYNEQFF. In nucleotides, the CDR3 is TGCAGCGCCCGGGGACTAGCGGGGTACAATGAGCAGTTCTTC.

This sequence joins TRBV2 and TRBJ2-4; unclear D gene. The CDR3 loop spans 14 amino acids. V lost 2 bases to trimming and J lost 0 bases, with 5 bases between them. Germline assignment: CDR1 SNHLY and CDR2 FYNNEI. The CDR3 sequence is CASSELAAKNIQYF. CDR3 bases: TGTGCCAGCAGTGAACTCGCAGCCAAAAACATTCAGTACTTC.

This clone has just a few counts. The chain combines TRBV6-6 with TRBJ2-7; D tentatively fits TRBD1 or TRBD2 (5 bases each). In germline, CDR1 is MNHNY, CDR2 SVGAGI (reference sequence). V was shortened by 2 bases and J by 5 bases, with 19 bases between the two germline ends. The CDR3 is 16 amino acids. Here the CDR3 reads CASSYDVWGRFNEQYF. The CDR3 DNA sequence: TGTGCCAGCAGTTACGACGTTTGGGGGAGATTTAACGAGCAGTACTTC.

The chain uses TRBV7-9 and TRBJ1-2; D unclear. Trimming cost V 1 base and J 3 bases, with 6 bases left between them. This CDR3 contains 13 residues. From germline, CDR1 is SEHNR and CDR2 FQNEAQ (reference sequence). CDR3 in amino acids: CASSLEGHYGYTF. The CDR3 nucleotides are TGTGCCAGCAGCTTAGAAGGGCACTATGGCTACACCTTC.

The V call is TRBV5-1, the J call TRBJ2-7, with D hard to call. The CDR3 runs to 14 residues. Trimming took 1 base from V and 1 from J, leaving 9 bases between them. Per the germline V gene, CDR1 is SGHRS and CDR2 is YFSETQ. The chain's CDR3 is CASSLLQGSYEQYF. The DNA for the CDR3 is TGCGCCAGCAGCTTGCTTCAAGGTTCCTACGAGCAGTACTTC. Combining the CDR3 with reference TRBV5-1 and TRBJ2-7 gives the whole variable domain KAGVTQTPRYLIKTRGQQVTLSCSPISGHRSVSWYQQTPGQGLQFLFEYFSETQRNKGNFPGRFSGRQFSNSRSEMNVSTLELGDSALYLCASSLLQGSYEQYFGPGTRLTVT.

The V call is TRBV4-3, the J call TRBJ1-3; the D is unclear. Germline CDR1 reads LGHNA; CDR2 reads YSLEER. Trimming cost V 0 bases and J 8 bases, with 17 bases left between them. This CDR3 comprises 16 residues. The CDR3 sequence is CASSQDRATASYTIYF. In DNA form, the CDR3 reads TGCGCCAGCAGCCAAGATAGGGCGACGGCTTCTTACACCATATATTTT.

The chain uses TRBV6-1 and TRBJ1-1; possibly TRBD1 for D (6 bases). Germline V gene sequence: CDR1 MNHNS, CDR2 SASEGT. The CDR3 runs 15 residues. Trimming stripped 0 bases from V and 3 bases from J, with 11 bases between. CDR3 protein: CASSEASGADTEAFF. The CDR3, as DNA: TGTGCCAGCAGTGAAGCTTCAGGGGCAGACACTGAAGCTTTCTTT.

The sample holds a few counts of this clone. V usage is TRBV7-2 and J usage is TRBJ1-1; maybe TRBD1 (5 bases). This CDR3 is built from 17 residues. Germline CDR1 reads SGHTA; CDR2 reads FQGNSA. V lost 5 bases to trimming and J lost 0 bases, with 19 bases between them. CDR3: CASSPAALTVMNTEAFF. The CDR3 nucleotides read TGTGCCAGCAGCCCAGCGGCCCTGACAGTCATGAACACTGAAGCTTTCTTT.

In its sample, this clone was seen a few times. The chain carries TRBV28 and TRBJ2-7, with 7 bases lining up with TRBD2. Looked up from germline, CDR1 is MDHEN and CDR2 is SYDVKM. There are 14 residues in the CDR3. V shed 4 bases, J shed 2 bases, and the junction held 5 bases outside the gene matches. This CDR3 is CASSYPAGAYEQYF. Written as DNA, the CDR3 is TGTGCCAGCAGTTATCCTGCGGGAGCCTACGAGCAGTACTTC.

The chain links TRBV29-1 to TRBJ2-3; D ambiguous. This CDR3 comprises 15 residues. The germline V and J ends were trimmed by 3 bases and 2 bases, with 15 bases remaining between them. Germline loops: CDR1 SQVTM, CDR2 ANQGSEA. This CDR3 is CSVDGEVALTDTQYF. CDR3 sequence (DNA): TGCAGCGTTGATGGTGAAGTGGCCCTCACAGATACGCAGTATTTT.

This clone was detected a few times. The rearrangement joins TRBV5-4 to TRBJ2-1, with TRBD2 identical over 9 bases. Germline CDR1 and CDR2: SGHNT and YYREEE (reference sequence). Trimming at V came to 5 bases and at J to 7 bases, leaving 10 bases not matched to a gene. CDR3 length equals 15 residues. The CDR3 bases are TGTGCCAGCAGTAGCGGGGGAGCCTGGGAAAATGAGCAGTTCTTC. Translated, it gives CASSSGGAWENEQFF.

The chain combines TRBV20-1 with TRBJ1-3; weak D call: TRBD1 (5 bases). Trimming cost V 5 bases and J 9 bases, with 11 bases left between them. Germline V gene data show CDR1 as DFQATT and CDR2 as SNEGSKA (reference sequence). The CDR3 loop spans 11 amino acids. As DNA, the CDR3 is TGCAGTGCTCGTTACGGGGGCACCATATATTTT. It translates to CSARYGGTIYF.